This T cell receptor (beta chain) is drawn from a study of blood T cell repertoires in COVID-19. About the research overall: In each case, the material was cDNA or gDNA derived from T cells, B-cell-depleted T cells, or PBMCs.

Cohort placement rested on clinical history that participants reported themselves. Here immunoSEQ multiplex PCR was the method, and the copy in TCRdb shows in-frame clones only, minus some. Counted here are some 260,000 clones, approximately 79% occurring once; the ten biggest clones make up around 3.9%. The CDR3 extends over 17 amino acids. CDR1 is SNHLY and CDR2 is FYNNEI in the germline V gene. V lost 5 bases and J lost 7; bases outside the gene matches: 16. This sequence originates from a man aged 30 to 45 with acute COVID-19. The chain is built from TRBV2 and TRBJ2-1; 8 nucleotides align to TRBD2. Sequenced: PBMCs or T cells enriched from blood (not recorded which). The CDR3 coding sequence is TGTGCCAGCAGTCGGCTGGGGGGAGCGGGAGTTCTTAATGAGCAGTTCTTC. Its protein product is CASSRLGGAGVLNEQFF.